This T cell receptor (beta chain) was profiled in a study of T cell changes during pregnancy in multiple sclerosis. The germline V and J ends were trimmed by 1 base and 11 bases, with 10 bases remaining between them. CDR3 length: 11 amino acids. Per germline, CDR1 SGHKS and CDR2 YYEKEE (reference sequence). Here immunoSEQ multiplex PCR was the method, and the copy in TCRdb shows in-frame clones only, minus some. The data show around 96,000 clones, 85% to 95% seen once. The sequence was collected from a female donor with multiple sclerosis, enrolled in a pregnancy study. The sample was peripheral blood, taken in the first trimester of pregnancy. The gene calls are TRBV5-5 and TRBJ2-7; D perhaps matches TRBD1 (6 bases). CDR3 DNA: TGTGCCAGCAGCTTGACGGCAGGGGAGTACTTC. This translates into CASSLTAGEYF. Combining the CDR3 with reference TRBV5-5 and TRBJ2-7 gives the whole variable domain DAGVTQSPTHLIKTRGQQVTLRCSPISGHKSVSWYQQVLGQGPQFIFQYYEKEERGRGNFPDRFSARQFPNYSSELNVNALLLGDSALYLCASSLTAGEYFGPGTRLTVT.